Below are 8 T cell receptor beta chains sequenced from a single sample in a study of T cell repertoires in cytomegalovirus infection. What these receptors recognize is not known. MiXCR was run by TCRdb on the reads, yielding one entry per CDR3 protein. The sample lists approximately 1,000,000 distinct CDR3 sequences, approximately 31% occurring once. Material: cultured CD8+ T cells from PBMCs, obtained from culture after CMV antigen stimulation. The receptors originated from a human donor in good health (CMV status not recorded). Some clones in this sample may be carry-over from other donors' samples.

This clonotype has a count of ten or more. This sequence joins TRBV4-1 and TRBJ2-7, with D unclear. Trimming took 1 base from V and 0 from J, leaving 7 bases between them. Germline CDR1 reads MGHRA; CDR2 reads YSYEKL. The CDR3 is 14 residues long. In nucleotides, the CDR3 is TGCGCCAGCAGCCAAGGGGTCCACTCCTACGAGCAGTACTTC. This encodes CASSQGVHSYEQYF.

The chain employs TRBV29-1 and TRBJ2-7, with 7 positions matching TRBD1. Per the germline V gene, CDR1 is SQVTM and CDR2 is ANQGSEA. The V and J ends lost 2 bases and 4 bases, in that order; junction bases with no gene match: 5. The CDR3 is 13 residues long. CDR3 sequence: CSVETGTDYEQYF. The CDR3 bases are TGCAGCGTTGAAACCGGGACAGATTACGAGCAGTACTTC.

V gene TRBV24-1 combines with J gene TRBJ2-3, with TRBD2 matching 9 bases. Germline assignment: CDR1 KGHDR and CDR2 SFDVKD. The V and J ends lost 5 bases and 0 bases, in that order; junction bases with no gene match: 11. The length of the CDR3 is 18 residues. CDR3 sequence (DNA): TGTGCCACCAGTGGCCCTAGCGGGGCGCGCCCCAGCACAGATACGCAGTATTTT. This gives the protein CATSGPSGARPSTDTQYF.

The chain employs TRBV15 and TRBJ2-1; 9 bases line up with TRBD1. J lost 2 bases, V lost 5 bases, and 7 bases had no gene match. Germline loops: CDR1 LNHNV, CDR2 YYDKDF (reference sequence). The CDR3 is 16 residues long. The CDR3 coding sequence is TGTGCCACCAGCCGATACCGGGACAGGGCCTACAATGAGCAGTTCTTC. This codes for CATSRYRDRAYNEQFF.

The chain is built from TRBV4-1 and TRBJ2-7; D gene uncertain. With 6 bases removed from V and 2 bases from J, the gap between germline ends came to 17 bases. The CDR3 length is 15 residues. Germline-derived CDR1 and CDR2 are MGHRA and YSYEKL. The CDR3 region has the DNA TGCGCCAGCAGTCTTGTGCTGCTGCCTACCTACGAGCAGTACTTC. Encoded protein: CASSLVLLPTYEQYF.

On this clonotype itself: One junction end disagrees with the germline gene, perhaps due to a read error. V is TRBV7-6 and J is TRBJ2-4; 10 nucleotides match TRBD2. Germline CDR1 is SGHVS and CDR2 is FNYEAQ. This CDR3 has 19 amino acids. The DNA of the CDR3 is TGTACCAGCAGCTTAACTGAAGCTAGCGGGGGCCTAGCCAAAAACATTCAGTACTTC. It specifies CTSSLTEASGGLAKNIQYF.

The gene calls are TRBV7-9 and TRBJ1-2; D gene uncertain. Germline V gene data show CDR1 as SEHNR and CDR2 as FQNEAQ (reference sequence). V lost 4 bases and J lost 3, with 18 bases in between. CDR3 length equals 16 residues. Here the CDR3 reads CASSSSYYYQYYGYTF. As DNA, the CDR3 is TGTGCCAGCAGCTCTTCCTACTATTACCAATACTATGGCTACACCTTC. The whole variable domain, remainder taken from reference TRBV7-9 and TRBJ1-2, is DTGVSQNPRHKITKRGQNVTFRCDPISEHNRLYWYRQTLGQGPEFLTYFQNEAQLEKSRLLSDRFSAERPKGSFSTLEIQRTEQGDSAMYLCASSSSYYYQYYGYTFGSGTRLTVV.

The CDR3 region is CASSLESGTGGNYEQFF. The DNA for the CDR3 is TGTGCCAGCAGTTTAGAGTCCGGGACAGGGGGGAATTATGAGCAGTTCTTC. V gene TRBV27 combines with J gene TRBJ2-1, with 11 nucleotides matching TRBD1. Losses at the gene ends were 2 bases for V and 8 bases for J; bases not matched to a gene: 11. CDR1 is MNHEY and CDR2 is SMNVEV in the germline V gene (reference sequence). The CDR3 loop spans 17 amino acids.